The sequence of this T cell receptor beta chain was determined in a study of shared clonotypes between healthy human individuals. V was shortened by 2 bases and J by 5 bases, with 9 bases between the two germline ends. Germline lookup yields CDR1 MNHEY and CDR2 SVGAGI. The CDR3 contains 13 residues. The protocol was immunoSEQ multiplex PCR, while the TCRdb copy is restricted to in-frame clones and leaves out a portion. The sample consists of roughly 2.6 million clones, approximately 90% of them appearing once. As concerns this clone: The sample has other DNA sequences that encode this CDR3 too.

CD45RA+ naive and CD45RA-negative memory subsets were separated from CD4+ cells. The rearrangement joins TRBV6-5 to TRBJ2-5, with D perhaps matching TRBD1 (5 bases). Sequences were obtained from naive CD4+ T cells sorted from blood. Regarding subset: CD45RA+ positively selected. The receptor was derived from a young man in good health. The chain's CDR3 is CASSYPGKETQYF. The CDR3 nucleotides are TGTGCCAGCAGTTACCCAGGGAAGGAGACCCAGTACTTC.